This T cell receptor beta chain is from a study of Graves' ophthalmopathy and Graves' hyperthyroidism. The study's findings and limits: Both an approximately 70% sensitivity and an approximately 76% specificity characterized the model's predictions of ophthalmopathy progression.

This clonotype has a handful of counts. Its antigen is not identified. The CDR3 runs to 13 residues. Trimming took 9 bases from V and 1 from J, leaving 10 bases between them. Germline V gives CDR1 LGHNT, CDR2 FRNRAP. CDR3 regions of TCR beta were amplified from RNA transcripts. HTBI primers served in a first-round RT-PCR, which a second-round multiplex PCR followed. TCRdb reprocessed the multiplex PCR reads with MiXCR, giving one entry per CDR3 protein. This table holds a few hundred thousand distinct CDR3 sequences, around 18% found once. The chain carries TRBV12-5 and TRBJ1-5; D is unresolved. The sequence was obtained from a woman younger than 30 with Graves' ophthalmopathy. The sequencing input was peripheral blood. CDR3 DNA: TGTGCTAGCGCAATCTCGAGCAATCAGCCCCAGCATTTT. This translates into CASAISSNQPQHF.